The T cell receptor (beta chain) described here comes from a study of CD8 T cells in Susac syndrome. Study details: Patients with Susac syndrome were therapy-naive, on corticosteroids, or on intravenous immunoglobulin alone at the time that blood was drawn.

Study findings and constraints: The number of individuals included in the study's TCR sequencing and HLA analysis was acknowledged as relatively small.

Details on this clonotype: Its antigen is still unknown.

Peripheral blood CD8+ and CD4+ T cells were profiled by TCR beta sequencing. V lost 5 bases and J lost 2; bases outside the gene matches: 5. The CDR3 has 15 amino acids. The germline gives CDR1 LGHDT, CDR2 YNNKEL (reference sequence). With random hexamers, roughly 0.45 to 1 ug RNA was reverse transcribed. A single record per CDR3 protein comes from TCRdb applying MiXCR to the immunoSEQ multiplex PCR reads. The table lists under 200,000 distinct CDR3 sequences, around 94% of them singletons. The sample was CD4+ T cells from PBMCs. V and J are TRBV3-1 and TRBJ2-1; 8 bases line up with TRBD2. The source of this sequence is a human donor with Susac syndrome. The CDR3 here is CASSTIAGPYNEQFF. CDR3 coding DNA: TGTGCCAGCAGCACCATAGCGGGGCCCTACAATGAGCAGTTCTTC.